The clone carrying this T cell receptor (beta chain) was recorded at least ten times. The germline gives CDR1 MRHNA, CDR2 SNTAGT. V lost 0 bases, J lost 8 bases, and 11 bases lay in between. This CDR3 has 14 residues. The sample comes from a study of identical twins. All donors were healthy, and all were Caucasian. cDNA molecules carried unique molecular identifiers, and template switching added a universal primer site. TCRdb independently ran MiXCR on the 5' RACE reads; one entry per CDR3 protein. The sample comprises about 200,000 distinct CDR3 sequences, 6.5% of which are singletons, and roughly 15% rests with the top ten. The same specimen was also included in a second study, on T cells expressing NK-cell markers. That report adds: The TCR beta repertoires were obtained from sorted CD3+CD56+NKG2C+, CD3+CD56+NKG2C- and CD3+CD56-NKG2C+ T cells. The same clonotypes also predominated in the CD3+CD56-NKG2C+ fraction of several donors.

The TCR comes from a woman aged 18-35 years in good health. Input material: CD8+ T cells sorted from blood. The rearrangement joins TRBV6-4 to TRBJ2-1; D uncertain. CDR3 nucleotides: TGTGCCAGCAGTGACTCCTACGGAGTCGATGAGCAGTTCTTC. Its translation is CASSDSYGVDEQFF.